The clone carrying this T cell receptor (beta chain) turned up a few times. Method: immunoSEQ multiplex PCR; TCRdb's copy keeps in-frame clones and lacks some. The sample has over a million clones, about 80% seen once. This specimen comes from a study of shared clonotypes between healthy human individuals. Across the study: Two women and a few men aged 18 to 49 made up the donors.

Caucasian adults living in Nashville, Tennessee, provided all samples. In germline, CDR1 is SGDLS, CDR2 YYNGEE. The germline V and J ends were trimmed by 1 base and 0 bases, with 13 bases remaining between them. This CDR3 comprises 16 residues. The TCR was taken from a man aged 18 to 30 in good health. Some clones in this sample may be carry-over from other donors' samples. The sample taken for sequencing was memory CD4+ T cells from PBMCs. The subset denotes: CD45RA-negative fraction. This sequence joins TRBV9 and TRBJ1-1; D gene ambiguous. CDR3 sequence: CASSVLPGQLNTEAFF. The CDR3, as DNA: TGTGCCAGCAGCGTACTGCCTGGCCAACTGAACACTGAAGCTTTCTTT.